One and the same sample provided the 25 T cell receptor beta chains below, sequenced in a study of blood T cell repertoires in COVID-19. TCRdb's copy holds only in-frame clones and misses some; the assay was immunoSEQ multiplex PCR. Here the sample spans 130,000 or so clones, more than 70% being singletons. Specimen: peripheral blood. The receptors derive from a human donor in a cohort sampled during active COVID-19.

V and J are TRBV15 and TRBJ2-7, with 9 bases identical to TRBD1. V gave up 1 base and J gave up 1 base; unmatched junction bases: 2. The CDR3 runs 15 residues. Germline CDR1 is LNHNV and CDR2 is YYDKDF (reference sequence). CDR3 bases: TGTGCCACCAGCAGAGGGGGACAGGGATCCTACGAGCAGTACGTC. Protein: CATSRGGQGSYEQYV.

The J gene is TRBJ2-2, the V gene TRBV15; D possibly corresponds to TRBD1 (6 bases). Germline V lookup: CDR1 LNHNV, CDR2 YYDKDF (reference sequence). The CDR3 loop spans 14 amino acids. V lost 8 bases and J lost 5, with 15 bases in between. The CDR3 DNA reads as TGTGCCACCGACACAGGGACGTTTACCGGGGAGCTGTTTTTT. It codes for CATDTGTFTGELFF.

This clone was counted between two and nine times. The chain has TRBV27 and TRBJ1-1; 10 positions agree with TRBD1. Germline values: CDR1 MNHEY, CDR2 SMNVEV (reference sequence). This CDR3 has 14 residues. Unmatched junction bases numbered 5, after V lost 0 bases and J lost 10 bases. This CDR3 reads CASSLSPDRGGAFF. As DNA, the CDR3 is TGTGCCAGCAGTTTATCCCCGGACAGGGGGGGAGCTTTCTTT.

This CDR3 is CASTRREAGPGELFF. The CDR3 DNA reads TGTGCCAGCACCAGAAGGGAGGCGGGACCCGGGGAGCTGTTTTTT. The chain employs TRBV3-1 (or the pseudogene TRBV3-2) and TRBJ2-2, with TRBD2 as a possible D gene (6 bases). Between the trimmed V and J ends, which lost 7 bases and 6 bases, there was a span of 18 bases. The CDR3 has 15 residues. Germline V lookup: CDR1 LGHDT, CDR2 YNNKEL (reference sequence).

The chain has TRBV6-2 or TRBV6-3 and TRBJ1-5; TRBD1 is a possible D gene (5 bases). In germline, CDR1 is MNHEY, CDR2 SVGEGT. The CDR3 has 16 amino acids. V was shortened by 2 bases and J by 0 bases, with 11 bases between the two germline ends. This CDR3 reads CASSYGGVSSNQPQHF. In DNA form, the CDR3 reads TGTGCCAGCAGTTACGGGGGGGTGAGTAGCAATCAGCCCCAGCATTTT.

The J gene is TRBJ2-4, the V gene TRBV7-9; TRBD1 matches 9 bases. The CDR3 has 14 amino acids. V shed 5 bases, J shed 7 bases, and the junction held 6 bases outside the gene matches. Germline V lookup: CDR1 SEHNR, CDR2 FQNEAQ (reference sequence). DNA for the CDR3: TGTGCCAGCAGCCCCCCCGGGACAGGGAACATTCAGTACTTC. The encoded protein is CASSPPGTGNIQYF.

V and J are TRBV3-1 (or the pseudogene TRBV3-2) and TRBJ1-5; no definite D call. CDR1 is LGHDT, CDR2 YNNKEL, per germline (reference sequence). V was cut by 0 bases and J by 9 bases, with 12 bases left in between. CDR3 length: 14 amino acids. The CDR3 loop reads CASSQEVRDRPQHF. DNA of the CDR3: TGTGCCAGCAGCCAAGAAGTTCGAGATCGGCCCCAGCATTTT.

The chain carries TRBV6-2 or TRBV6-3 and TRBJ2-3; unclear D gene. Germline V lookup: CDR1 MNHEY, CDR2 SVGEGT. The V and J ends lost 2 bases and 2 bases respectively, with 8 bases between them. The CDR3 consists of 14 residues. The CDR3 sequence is CASSYGGLTDTQYF. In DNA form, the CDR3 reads TGTGCCAGCAGTTACGGCGGTCTCACAGATACGCAGTATTTT.

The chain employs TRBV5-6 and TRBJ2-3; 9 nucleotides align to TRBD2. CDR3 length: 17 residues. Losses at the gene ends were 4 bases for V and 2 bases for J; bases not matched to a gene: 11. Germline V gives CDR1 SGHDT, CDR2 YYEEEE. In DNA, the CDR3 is TGTGCCAGCAGCGGGTTGACTAGCGGAGGCAACACAGATACGCAGTATTTT. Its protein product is CASSGLTSGGNTDTQYF. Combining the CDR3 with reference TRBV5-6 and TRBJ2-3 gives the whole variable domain DAGVTQSPTHLIKTRGQQVTLRCSPKSGHDTVSWYQQALGQGPQFIFQYYEEEERQRGNFPDRFSGHQFPNYSSELNVNALLLGDSALYLCASSGLTSGGNTDTQYFGPGTRLTVL.

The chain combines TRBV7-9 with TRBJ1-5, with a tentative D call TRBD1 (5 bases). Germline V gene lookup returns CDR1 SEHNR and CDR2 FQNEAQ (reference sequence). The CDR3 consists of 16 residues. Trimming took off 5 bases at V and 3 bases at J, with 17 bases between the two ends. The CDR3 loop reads CASSRASGRINQPQHF. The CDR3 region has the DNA TGTGCCAGCAGCCGAGCCTCAGGGCGGATCAATCAGCCCCAGCATTTT.

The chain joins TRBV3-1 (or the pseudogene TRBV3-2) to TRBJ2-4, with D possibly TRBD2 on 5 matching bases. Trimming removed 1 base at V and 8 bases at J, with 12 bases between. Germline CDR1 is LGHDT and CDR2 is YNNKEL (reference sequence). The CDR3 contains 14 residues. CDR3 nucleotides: TGTGCCAGCAGCCAAGGGGAAAAGGGAGACATTCAGTACTTC. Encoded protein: CASSQGEKGDIQYF.

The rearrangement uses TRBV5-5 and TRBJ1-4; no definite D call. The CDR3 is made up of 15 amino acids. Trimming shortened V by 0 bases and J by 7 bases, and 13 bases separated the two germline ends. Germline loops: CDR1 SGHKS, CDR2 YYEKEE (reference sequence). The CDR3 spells CASSLADGYREKLFF. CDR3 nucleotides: TGTGCCAGCAGCTTGGCCGACGGGTATCGTGAAAAACTGTTTTTT.

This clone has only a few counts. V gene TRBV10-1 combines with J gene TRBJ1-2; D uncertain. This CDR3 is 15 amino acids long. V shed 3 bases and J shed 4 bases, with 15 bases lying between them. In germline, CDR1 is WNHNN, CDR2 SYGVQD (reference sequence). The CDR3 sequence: CASSDGVGEVYGYTF. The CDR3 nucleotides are TGCGCCAGCAGTGACGGAGTAGGAGAGGTCTATGGCTACACCTTC.

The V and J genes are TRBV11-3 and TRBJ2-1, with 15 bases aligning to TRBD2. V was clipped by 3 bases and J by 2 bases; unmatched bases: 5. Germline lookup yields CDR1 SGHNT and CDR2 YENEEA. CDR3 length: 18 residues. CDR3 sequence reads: CASSFDGLAGGTYNEQFF. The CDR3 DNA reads TGTGCCAGCAGCTTCGACGGACTAGCGGGAGGGACCTACAATGAGCAGTTCTTC.

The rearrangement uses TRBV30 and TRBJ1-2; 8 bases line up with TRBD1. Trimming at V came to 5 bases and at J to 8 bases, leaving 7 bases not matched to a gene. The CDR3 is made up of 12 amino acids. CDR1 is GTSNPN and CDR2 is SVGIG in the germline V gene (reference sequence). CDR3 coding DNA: TGTGCCTGGGCTCAGGGGGCCGCGGGCTACACCTTC. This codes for CAWAQGAAGYTF.

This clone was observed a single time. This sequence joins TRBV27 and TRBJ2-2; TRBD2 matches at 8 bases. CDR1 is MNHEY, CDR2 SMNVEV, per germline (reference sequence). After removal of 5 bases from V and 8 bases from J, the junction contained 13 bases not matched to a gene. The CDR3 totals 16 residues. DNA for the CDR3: TGTGCCAGCAGTCCCGGACTAGCCGGGATTAGGGGGGAGCTGTTTTTT. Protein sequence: CASSPGLAGIRGELFF.

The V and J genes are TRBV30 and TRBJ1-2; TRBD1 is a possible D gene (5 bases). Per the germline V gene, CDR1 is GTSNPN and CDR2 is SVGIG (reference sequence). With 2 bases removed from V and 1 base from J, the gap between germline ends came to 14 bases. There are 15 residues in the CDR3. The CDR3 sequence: CAWSNRQSDNYGYTF. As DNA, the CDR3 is TGTGCCTGGAGTAACAGGCAATCGGATAACTATGGCTACACCTTC.

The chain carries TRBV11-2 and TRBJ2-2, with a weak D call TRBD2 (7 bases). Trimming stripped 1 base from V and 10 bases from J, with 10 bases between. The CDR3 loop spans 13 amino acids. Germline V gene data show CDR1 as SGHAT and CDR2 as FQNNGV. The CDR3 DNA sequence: TGTGCCAGCAGCTTAGGCGGGGGCGCGGAGCTGTTTTTT. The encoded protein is CASSLGGGAELFF.

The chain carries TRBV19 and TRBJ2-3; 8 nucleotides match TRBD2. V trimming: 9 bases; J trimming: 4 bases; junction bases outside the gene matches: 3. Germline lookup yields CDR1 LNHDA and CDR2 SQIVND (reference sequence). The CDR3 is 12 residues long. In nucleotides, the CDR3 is TGTGCCAGCGGGAGGGCCCCAGATACGCAGTATTTT. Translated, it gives CASGRAPDTQYF.

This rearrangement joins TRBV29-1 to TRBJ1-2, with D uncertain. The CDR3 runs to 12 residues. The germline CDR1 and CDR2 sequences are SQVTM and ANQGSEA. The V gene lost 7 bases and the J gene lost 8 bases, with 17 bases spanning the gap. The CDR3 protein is CSATLGERGYTF. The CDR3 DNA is TGCAGCGCCACCCTCGGGGAACGCGGCTACACCTTC. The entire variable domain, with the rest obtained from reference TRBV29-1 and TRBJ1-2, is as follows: SAVISQKPSRDICQRGTSLTIQCQVDSQVTMMFWYRQQPGQSLTLIATANQGSEATYESGFVIDKFPISRPNLTFSTLTVSNMSPEDSSIYLCSATLGERGYTFGSGTRLTVV.

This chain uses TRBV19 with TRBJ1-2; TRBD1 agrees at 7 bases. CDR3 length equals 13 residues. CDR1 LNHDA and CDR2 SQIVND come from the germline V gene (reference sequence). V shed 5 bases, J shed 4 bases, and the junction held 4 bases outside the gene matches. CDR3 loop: CASSQDRFYGYTF. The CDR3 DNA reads TGTGCCAGTAGTCAGGACAGGTTCTATGGCTACACCTTC.

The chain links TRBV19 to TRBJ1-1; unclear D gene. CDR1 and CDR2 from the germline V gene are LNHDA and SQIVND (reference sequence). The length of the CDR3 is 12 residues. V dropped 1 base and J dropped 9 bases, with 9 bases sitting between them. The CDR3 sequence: CASSIGRVQAFF. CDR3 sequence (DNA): TGTGCCAGTAGTATAGGGAGGGTCCAAGCTTTCTTT.

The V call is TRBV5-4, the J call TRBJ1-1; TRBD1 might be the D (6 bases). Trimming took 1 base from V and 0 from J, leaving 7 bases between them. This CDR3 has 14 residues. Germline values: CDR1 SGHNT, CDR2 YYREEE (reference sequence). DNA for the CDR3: TGTGCCAGCAGCTTGACAGGGATGAACACTGAAGCTTTCTTT. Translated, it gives CASSLTGMNTEAFF.

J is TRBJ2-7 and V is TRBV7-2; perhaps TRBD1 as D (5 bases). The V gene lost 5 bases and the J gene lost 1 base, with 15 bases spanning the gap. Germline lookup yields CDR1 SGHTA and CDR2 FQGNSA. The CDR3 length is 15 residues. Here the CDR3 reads CASSPRVGFSYEQYF. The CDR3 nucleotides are TGTGCCAGCAGCCCCAGGGTCGGATTTTCCTACGAGCAGTACTTC.

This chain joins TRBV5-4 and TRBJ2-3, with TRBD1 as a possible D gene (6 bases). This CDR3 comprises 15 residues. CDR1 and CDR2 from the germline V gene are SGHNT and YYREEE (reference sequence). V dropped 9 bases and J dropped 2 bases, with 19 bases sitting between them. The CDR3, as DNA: TGTGCCACCCTTCGCTCGGCAGGGGCCACAGATACGCAGTATTTT. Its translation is CATLRSAGATDTQYF.